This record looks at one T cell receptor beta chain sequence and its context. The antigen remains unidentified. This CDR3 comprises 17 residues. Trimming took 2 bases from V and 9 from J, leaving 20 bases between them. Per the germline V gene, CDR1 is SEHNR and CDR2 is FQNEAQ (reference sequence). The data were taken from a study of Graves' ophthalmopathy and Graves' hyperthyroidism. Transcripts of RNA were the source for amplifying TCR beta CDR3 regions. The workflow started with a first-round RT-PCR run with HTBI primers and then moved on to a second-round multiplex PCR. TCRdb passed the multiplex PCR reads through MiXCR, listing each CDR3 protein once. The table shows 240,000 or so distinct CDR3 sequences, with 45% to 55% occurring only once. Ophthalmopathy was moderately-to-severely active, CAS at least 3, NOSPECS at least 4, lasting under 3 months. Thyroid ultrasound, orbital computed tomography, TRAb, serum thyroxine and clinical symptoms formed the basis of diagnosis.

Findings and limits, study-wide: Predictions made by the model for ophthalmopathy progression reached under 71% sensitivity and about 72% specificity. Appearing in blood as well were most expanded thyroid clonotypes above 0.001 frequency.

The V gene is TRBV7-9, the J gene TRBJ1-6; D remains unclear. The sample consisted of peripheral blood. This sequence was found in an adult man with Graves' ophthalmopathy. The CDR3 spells CASSLLSPAGRSSPLHF. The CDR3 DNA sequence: TGTGCCAGCAGCTTATTATCGCCAGCCGGAAGGAGTTCACCCCTCCACTTT.